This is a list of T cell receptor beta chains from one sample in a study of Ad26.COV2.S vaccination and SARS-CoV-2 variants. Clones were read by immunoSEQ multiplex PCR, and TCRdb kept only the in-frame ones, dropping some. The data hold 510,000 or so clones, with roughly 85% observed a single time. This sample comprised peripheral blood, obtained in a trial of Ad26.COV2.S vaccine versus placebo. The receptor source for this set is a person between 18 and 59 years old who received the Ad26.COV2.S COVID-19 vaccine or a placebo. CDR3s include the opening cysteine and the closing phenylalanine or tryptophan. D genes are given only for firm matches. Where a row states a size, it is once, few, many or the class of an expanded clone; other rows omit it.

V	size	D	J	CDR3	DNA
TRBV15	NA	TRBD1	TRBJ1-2	CATSPGTGDNYGYTF	TGTGCCACCAGCCCAGGGACAGGGGATAACTATGGCTACACCTTC
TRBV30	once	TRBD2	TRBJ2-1	CAWSERASGRDEQFF	TGTGCCTGGAGCGAACGGGCTAGCGGGAGAGATGAGCAGTTCTTC
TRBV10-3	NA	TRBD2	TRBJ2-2	CAIGRTRAETGELFF	TGTGCCATCGGGAGGACTAGGGCTGAAACCGGGGAGCTGTTTTTT
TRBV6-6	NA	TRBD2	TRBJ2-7	CAVLAGVTPYEQYF	TGTGCCGTACTAGCGGGAGTAACCCCCTACGAGCAGTACTTC
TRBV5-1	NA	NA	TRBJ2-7	CASSLSGYEQYF	TGCGCCAGCAGCTTGTCAGGCTACGAGCAGTACTTC
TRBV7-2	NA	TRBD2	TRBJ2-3	CASSLFGSGTLTDTQYF	TGTGCCAGCAGCTTATTTGGTAGCGGGACCCTCACAGATACGCAGTATTTT
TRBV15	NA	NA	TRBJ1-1	CATSRDVGRNTEAFF	TGTGCCACCAGCAGGGACGTTGGGAGGAACACTGAAGCTTTCTTT
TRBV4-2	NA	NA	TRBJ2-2	CASSQRPGELFF	TGTGCCAGCAGCCAACGACCCGGGGAGCTGTTTTTT
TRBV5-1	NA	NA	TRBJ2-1	CASRSGLLGDEQFF	TGCGCCAGCAGATCGGGACTCTTGGGCGATGAGCAGTTCTTC
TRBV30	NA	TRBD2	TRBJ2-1	CAWSAGLAGDEQFF	TGTGCCTGGAGCGCAGGACTAGCGGGAGATGAGCAGTTCTTC
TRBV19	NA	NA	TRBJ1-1	CASRKGTEAFF	TGTGCCAGTAGGAAGGGGACTGAAGCTTTCTTT
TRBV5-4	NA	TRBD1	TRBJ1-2	CASSLGTGVGGYTF	TGTGCCAGCAGCTTGGGTACAGGGGTCGGCGGCTACACCTTC
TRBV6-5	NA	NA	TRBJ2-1	CASGAETRNEQFF	TGTGCCAGTGGAGCGGAGACCCGGAATGAGCAGTTCTTC
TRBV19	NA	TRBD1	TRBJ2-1	CASSMDRANEQFF	TGTGCCAGTAGTATGGACAGGGCGAATGAGCAGTTCTTC
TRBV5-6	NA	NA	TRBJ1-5	CASSTQGVQPQHF	TGTGCCAGCAGCACACAGGGTGTCCAGCCCCAGCATTTT
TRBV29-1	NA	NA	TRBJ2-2	CSVDGGGELFF	TGCAGCGTTGACGGTGGCGGGGAGCTGTTTTTT
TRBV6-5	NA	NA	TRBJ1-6	CASTKDTYNSPLHF	TGTGCCAGCACCAAGGATACTTATAATTCACCCCTCCACTTT
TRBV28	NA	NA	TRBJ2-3	CASSTSAQYF	TGTGCCAGCAGTACCTCAGCGCAGTATTTT